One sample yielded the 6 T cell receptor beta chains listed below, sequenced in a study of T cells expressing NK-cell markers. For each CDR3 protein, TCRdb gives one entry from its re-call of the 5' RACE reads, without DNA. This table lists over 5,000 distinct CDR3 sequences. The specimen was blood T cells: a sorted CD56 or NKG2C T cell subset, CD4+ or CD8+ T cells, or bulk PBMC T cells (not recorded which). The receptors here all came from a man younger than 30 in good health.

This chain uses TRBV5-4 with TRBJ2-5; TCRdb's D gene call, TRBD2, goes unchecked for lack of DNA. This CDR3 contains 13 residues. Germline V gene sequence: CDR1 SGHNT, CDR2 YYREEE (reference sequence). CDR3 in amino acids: CASSNGLKETQYF.

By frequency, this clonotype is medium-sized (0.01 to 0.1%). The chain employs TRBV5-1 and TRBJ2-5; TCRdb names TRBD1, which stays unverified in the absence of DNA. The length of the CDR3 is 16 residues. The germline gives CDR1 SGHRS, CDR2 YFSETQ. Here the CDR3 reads CASSHFPGQGLETQYF.

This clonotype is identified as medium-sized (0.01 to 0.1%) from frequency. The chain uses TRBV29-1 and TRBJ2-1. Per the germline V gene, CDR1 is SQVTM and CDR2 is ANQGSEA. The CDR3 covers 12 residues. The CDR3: CRRGSSYNEQFF.

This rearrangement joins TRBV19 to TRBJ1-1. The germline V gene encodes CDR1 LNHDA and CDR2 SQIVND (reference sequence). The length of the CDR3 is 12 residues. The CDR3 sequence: CASKSRRLTAFF.

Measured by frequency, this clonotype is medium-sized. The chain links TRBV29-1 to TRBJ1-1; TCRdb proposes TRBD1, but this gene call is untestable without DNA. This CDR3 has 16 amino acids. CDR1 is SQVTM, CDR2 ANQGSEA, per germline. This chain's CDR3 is CSVEGPIETKNTEAFF.

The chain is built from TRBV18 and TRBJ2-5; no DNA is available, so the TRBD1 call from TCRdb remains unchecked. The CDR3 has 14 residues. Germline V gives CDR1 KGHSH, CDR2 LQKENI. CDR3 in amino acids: CASSPRAPQETQYF.